Reported below is one TCR beta chain. Under the authors' procedure: Nucleated cell counts were estimated from reference gene primer amplification. Only in-frame clones appear in the TCRdb table, and some are missing; sequencing was by immunoSEQ multiplex PCR. D and trimming come from the DNA, and the V and J calls and clone size come from that table. The data show fewer than 500,000 clones, approximately 88% seen once. The sample originates from a study of blood T cell repertoires in COVID-19. CDR3 size: 13 residues. V lost 3 bases and J 4 bases, leaving 13 bases between the germline ends. The germline V gene has CDR1 DFQATT and CDR2 SNEGSKA (reference sequence). Participant age was roughly 18 to 90 years, and participants resided in about two dozen US areas.

The origin of this receptor is a woman aged 30 to 39 with acute COVID-19. Material: PBMCs or T cells enriched from blood (not recorded which). This sequence joins TRBV20-1 and TRBJ2-7; tentative D call: TRBD2 (6 bases). The CDR3 nucleotides read TGCAGTGCTAGTCTGCGGGGACGATACGAGCAGTACTTC. It encodes CSASLRGRYEQYF.